These 16 T cell receptor beta chains were all obtained from the same sample, sequenced in a study of blood T cell repertoires in COVID-19. Some clones are missing from TCRdb's copy, which holds only in-frame ones; the method was immunoSEQ multiplex PCR. The repertoire consists of roughly 120,000 clones, with 90% occurring once and the leading ten covering roughly 4%. Source material: peripheral blood. Receptors were obtained from a woman aged 55-70 years with COVID-19, enrolled during active disease.

This rearrangement joins TRBV19 to TRBJ1-2; weak D call: TRBD1 (5 bases). Looked up from germline, CDR1 is LNHDA and CDR2 is SQIVND (reference sequence). V was shortened by 5 bases and J by 4 bases, with 32 bases between the two germline ends. The CDR3 spans 20 residues. The CDR3 loop is CASSFLDSFGSSYDAYGYTF. CDR3 nucleotide sequence: TGTGCCAGTAGTTTCCTCGACAGCTTCGGTTCCTCCTACGATGCCTATGGCTACACCTTC.

The chain uses TRBV4-1 and TRBJ2-7; TRBD1 agrees at 7 bases. The germline CDR1 and CDR2 sequences are MGHRA and YSYEKL. The CDR3 contains 15 residues. V gave up 2 bases and J gave up 4 bases; unmatched junction bases: 8. Here the CDR3 reads CASSQQDREWYEQYF. CDR3 sequence (DNA): TGCGCCAGCAGCCAACAAGACAGGGAGTGGTACGAGCAGTACTTC.

The V and J genes are TRBV19 and TRBJ2-1; 8 nucleotides align to TRBD2. CDR3 length equals 13 residues. V lost 7 bases and J lost 6; bases outside the gene matches: 5. The germline V gene encodes CDR1 LNHDA and CDR2 SQIVND (reference sequence). Here the CDR3 reads CASMVGGGNEQFF. The CDR3 DNA follows: TGTGCCAGTATGGTCGGGGGGGGCAATGAGCAGTTCTTC. The whole variable domain, remainder taken from reference TRBV19 and TRBJ2-1, is DGGITQSPKYLFRKEGQNVTLSCEQNLNHDAMYWYRQDPGQGLRLIYYSQIVNDFQKGDIAEGYSVSREKKESFPLTVTSAQKNPTAFYLCASMVGGGNEQFFGPGTRLTVL.

This clone appeared once. The chain has TRBV3-1 (or the pseudogene TRBV3-2) and TRBJ2-7; D is unclear. CDR3 size: 14 residues. Looked up from germline, CDR1 is LGHDT and CDR2 is YNNKEL (reference sequence). Trimming pared 3 bases from V and 0 bases from J, leaving 9 bases between. CDR3 coding DNA: TGTGCCAGCAGCCATCGCGCTGCCTCCTACGAGCAGTACTTC. Translating gives CASSHRAASYEQYF.

The chain combines TRBV5-4 with TRBJ2-3; no firm D call. Trimming cost V 2 bases and J 2 bases, with 3 bases left between them. CDR1 and CDR2 (germline): SGHNT, YYREEE (reference sequence). The CDR3 contains 12 residues. CDR3 nucleotide sequence: TGTGCCAGCAGCTTCCACACAGATACGCAGTATTTT. Translation gives CASSFHTDTQYF.

The chain combines TRBV5-4 with TRBJ1-1, with TRBD1 matching 9 bases. CDR3 length: 15 amino acids. Trimming removed 0 bases from V and 4 bases from J; junction bases left unmatched: 4. The germline CDR1 and CDR2 sequences are SGHNT and YYREEE (reference sequence). The CDR3 here is CASSLDRGLSTEAFF. The CDR3 coding sequence is TGTGCCAGCAGCTTGGACAGGGGGCTGAGCACTGAAGCTTTCTTT. Full variable domain (missing parts from reference TRBV5-4 and TRBJ1-1): ETGVTQSPTHLIKTRGQQVTLRCSSQSGHNTVSWYQQALGQGPQFIFQYYREEENGRGNFPPRFSGLQFPNYSSELNVNALELDDSALYLCASSLDRGLSTEAFFGQGTRLTVV.

The genes are TRBV5-5 and TRBJ1-1; D is perhaps TRBD1 (6 bases). CDR1 and CDR2 from the germline V gene are SGHKS and YYEKEE (reference sequence). The CDR3 sequence is 15 residues long. Trimming removed 4 bases from V and 1 base from J, with 14 bases in between. In DNA, the CDR3 is TGTGCCAGCAGCCGGCAGGGGCTGAGGAACACTGAAGCTTTCTTT. Encoded protein: CASSRQGLRNTEAFF.

J is TRBJ2-3 and V is TRBV20-1; TRBD2 matches 11 bases. The J segment lost 4 bases and the V segment lost 3 bases, leaving 9 bases of the junction unmatched. The V gene's germline CDR1 is DFQATT and CDR2 SNEGSKA (reference sequence). The CDR3 runs to 16 residues. CDR3 DNA sequence: TGCAGTGCTAGTCCCGGACTAGCGGGCGGCTCAGATACGCAGTATTTT. Translating it yields CSASPGLAGGSDTQYF.

To note about this clone: At one boundary the junction diverges from the germline segment, which might be a read error. This sequence joins TRBV12-3 or TRBV12-4 and TRBJ2-7, with a possible D match to TRBD1 (6 bases). CDR3 length equals 13 residues. The CDR3 DNA reads as TGTGCCAGCAGCGCAACAGGGTCCTCCGAGCAGTACTTC. Protein sequence: CASSATGSSEQYF.

The V gene is TRBV7-2, the J gene TRBJ1-1, with D possibly matching TRBD1 (5 bases). Germline CDR1 and CDR2: SGHTA and FQGNSA. This CDR3 has 14 amino acids. The ends were cut back, 5 bases at V and 4 bases at J, with 14 bases in the middle. This CDR3 reads CASSIRQISTEAFF. The CDR3 DNA is TGTGCCAGCAGCATCAGACAGATCAGCACTGAAGCTTTCTTT.

This clone was counted a single time. This chain links TRBV9 with TRBJ1-2; D is possibly TRBD1 (5 bases). Trimming took off 3 bases at V and 4 bases at J, with 16 bases between the two ends. The CDR3 consists of 15 residues. Germline V CDR1 and CDR2: SGDLS, YYNGEE. In DNA form, the CDR3 reads TGTGCCAGCAGCGCCTTCCAGGGTGGCCCCTATGGCTACACCTTC. Its protein is CASSAFQGGPYGYTF.

This chain joins TRBV5-1 and TRBJ1-1; maybe TRBD1 (5 bases). V gave up 3 bases and J gave up 4 bases, with 10 bases separating them. Germline V gives CDR1 SGHRS, CDR2 YFSETQ. This CDR3 spans 13 amino acids. Written as DNA, the CDR3 is TGCGCCAGCAGCTGGGGGGAGGGCACTGAAGCTTTCTTT. Its translation is CASSWGEGTEAFF.

This chain joins TRBV5-1 and TRBJ2-7, with 7 bases that match TRBD2. The CDR3 extends over 13 amino acids. Germline trimming cut 1 base from V and 4 bases from J; bases unmatched to any gene: 2. Germline CDR1 reads SGHRS; CDR2 reads YFSETQ. The CDR3 sequence: CASSLTGGYEQYF. CDR3 nucleotides: TGCGCCAGCAGCTTGACGGGGGGATACGAGCAGTACTTC. The full variable domain, completed using reference TRBV5-1 and TRBJ2-7, is KAGVTQTPRYLIKTRGQQVTLSCSPISGHRSVSWYQQTPGQGLQFLFEYFSETQRNKGNFPGRFSGRQFSNSRSEMNVSTLELGDSALYLCASSLTGGYEQYFGPGTRLTVT.

The chain carries TRBV25-1 and TRBJ1-5; D call uncertain. Per germline, CDR1 MGHDK and CDR2 SYGVNS. With 2 bases removed from V and 0 bases from J, the gap between germline ends came to 17 bases. The CDR3 covers 18 residues. CDR3 in amino acids: CASSEPPVTNRSNQPQHF. As DNA, the CDR3 is TGTGCCAGCAGTGAACCGCCAGTAACTAACCGTAGCAATCAGCCCCAGCATTTT.

This rearrangement joins TRBV28 to TRBJ1-6, with D tentatively TRBD1 (5 bases). Deletions cut 6 bases from V and 14 bases from J, with 8 bases between. Per the germline V gene, CDR1 is MDHEN and CDR2 is SYDVKM. CDR3 size: 10 residues. CDR3 in amino acids: CASSRGALHF. For the CDR3, the DNA is TGTGCCAGCAGCCGGGGGGCCCTCCACTTT.

The rearrangement joins TRBV2 to TRBJ1-6, with TRBD1 matching 8 bases. The trim removed 7 bases at V and 6 bases at J, leaving 11 bases unmatched. Germline CDR1 is SNHLY and CDR2 is FYNNEI. CDR3 length: 16 amino acids. CDR3 DNA: TGTGCCAGCACTAGGACAGGGCTATGGATTAATTCACCCCTCCACTTT. It encodes CASTRTGLWINSPLHF.